Following are 27 T cell receptor beta chains from one sample sequenced in a study of cytomegalovirus exposure and HLA in healthy donors. A multiplex PCR was run with 60 Vbeta primers and 13 Jbeta primers. The table came from immunoSEQ multiplex PCR; TCRdb's copy has only in-frame clones and leaves some out. The sample yields roughly 190,000 clones, more than 75% seen once. Material for sequencing was PBMCs. All receptors come from a woman aged 18-30 years in good health and CMV-seronegative.

This clone was recorded only once. Other DNA sequences in the sample encode the same CDR3. V gene TRBV5-1 combines with J gene TRBJ1-5, with D perhaps TRBD1 (6 bases). The CDR3 contains 14 residues. Germline values: CDR1 SGHRS, CDR2 YFSETQ. The ends were cut back, 1 base at V and 1 base at J, with 6 bases in the middle. The CDR3 loop is CASSLTGSNQPQHF. Written as DNA, the CDR3 is TGCGCCAGCAGCTTGACAGGGAGCAATCAGCCCCAGCATTTT.

V gene TRBV7-2 combines with J gene TRBJ2-4; perhaps TRBD1 as D (5 bases). The CDR3 runs to 15 residues. CDR1 is SGHTA and CDR2 is FQGNSA in the germline V gene. Trimming removed 1 base at V and 6 bases at J, with 13 bases between. CDR3 DNA sequence: TGTGCCAGCAGCTTAGGCGCCCAGGGTGGAAACATTCAGTACTTC. As protein: CASSLGAQGGNIQYF.

This chain uses TRBV5-5 with TRBJ2-5; D is unresolved. The germline V gene has CDR1 SGHKS and CDR2 YYEKEE (reference sequence). This CDR3 is built from 14 residues. V dropped 1 base and J dropped 4 bases, with 11 bases sitting between them. CDR3 region: CASSLPVGTETQYF. CDR3 coding DNA: TGTGCCAGCAGCTTGCCAGTTGGTACAGAGACCCAGTACTTC.

The chain uses TRBV6-5 and TRBJ2-2; 8 nucleotides agree with TRBD1. The CDR3 contains 15 residues. Germline V lookup: CDR1 MNHEY, CDR2 SVGAGI. V shed 7 bases and J 1 base; nucleotides not matched to a gene: 5. This chain's CDR3 is CASTKGQGNTGELFF. In DNA, the CDR3 is TGTGCCAGCACCAAAGGACAGGGGAACACCGGGGAGCTGTTTTTT.

The V and J genes are TRBV6-5 and TRBJ1-4; unclear D gene. The CDR3 totals 14 residues. Germline values: CDR1 MNHEY, CDR2 SVGAGI. V was clipped by 7 bases and J by 4 bases, with 13 bases between them. For the CDR3, the DNA is TGTGCCAGCAAACGTGACATCCTTAATGAAAAACTGTTTTTT. Translation gives CASKRDILNEKLFF.

The rearrangement joins TRBV7-9 to TRBJ2-7; tentative D call: TRBD2 (6 bases). The CDR3 is 13 residues long. Germline V gives CDR1 SEHNR, CDR2 FQNEAQ (reference sequence). Trimming left V 1 base short and J 3 bases short, with 7 bases between. CDR3: CASSLGGVYEQYF. The DNA of the CDR3 is TGTGCCAGCAGCTTAGGGGGGGTCTACGAGCAGTACTTC.

The rearrangement joins TRBV10-1 to TRBJ2-1; D may be TRBD2 (5 bases). Germline assignment: CDR1 WNHNN and CDR2 SYGVQD (reference sequence). V was clipped by 3 bases and J by 6 bases, with 9 bases between them. The CDR3 contains 13 residues. CDR3 protein: CASSDWTSNEQFF. The CDR3 coding sequence is TGCGCCAGCAGTGATTGGACTTCCAATGAGCAGTTCTTC.

This chain joins TRBV7-9 and TRBJ1-3; D perhaps matches TRBD1 (5 bases). V lost 5 bases, J lost 0 bases, and 14 bases lay in between. In germline, CDR1 is SEHNR, CDR2 FQNEAQ (reference sequence). The CDR3 runs 16 residues. The chain's CDR3 is CASSPRQGDSGNTIYF. The CDR3 DNA follows: TGTGCCAGCAGCCCTAGGCAGGGTGACTCTGGAAACACCATATATTTT. Using reference TRBV7-9 and TRBJ1-3 for the parts outside the CDR3, the full variable domain is DTGVSQNPRHKITKRGQNVTFRCDPISEHNRLYWYRQTLGQGPEFLTYFQNEAQLEKSRLLSDRFSAERPKGSFSTLEIQRTEQGDSAMYLCASSPRQGDSGNTIYFGEGSWLTVV.

The gene calls are TRBV11-3 and TRBJ2-2; TRBD2 aligns across 9 bases. The V gene end was trimmed by 2 bases and the J gene end by 6 bases; junction bases not matched to a gene: 10. Looked up from germline, CDR1 is SGHNT and CDR2 is YENEEA. The CDR3 runs 17 residues. The CDR3 spells CASSLTHSGRGPGELFF. DNA of the CDR3: TGTGCCAGCAGCTTAACTCATAGCGGGAGAGGACCCGGGGAGCTGTTTTTT.

The chain uses TRBV20-1 and TRBJ1-3; D uncertain. The CDR3 is 11 residues long. Trimming removed 1 base from V and 6 bases from J, with 4 bases in between. Per germline, CDR1 DFQATT and CDR2 SNEGSKA (reference sequence). The CDR3 DNA reads as TGCAGTGCTAGAGTCGTAAACACCATATATTTT. Protein: CSARVVNTIYF.

This chain links TRBV27 with TRBJ1-6; no clear D gene. Germline V gene lookup returns CDR1 MNHEY and CDR2 SMNVEV (reference sequence). The V end was cut by 4 bases, the J end by 1 base, with 5 bases between. This CDR3 region has 14 residues. CDR3 loop: CASSSGSYNSPLHF. The CDR3 region has the DNA TGTGCCAGCAGTTCCGGGTCCTATAATTCACCCCTCCACTTT.

V is TRBV21-1 and J is TRBJ2-7; the table's TRBD2 call for D was not verified on the DNA. TRBV21-1 is termed a pseudogene. The CDR3 spans 12 residues. DNA of the CDR3: TGTGCCAGCAGCAAAGACGAGCTCGAGCAGTACTTC. The encoded protein is CASSKDELEQYF.

The V and J genes are TRBV6-1 and TRBJ1-5; TRBD1 matches 8 bases. Germline V gene lookup returns CDR1 MNHNS and CDR2 SASEGT. Losses at the gene ends were 3 bases for V and 5 bases for J; bases not matched to a gene: 12. CDR3 length equals 17 residues. The CDR3 nucleotides are TGTGCCAGCAGTGATGGTTCCGGGACAGGAATCTATCAGCCCCAGCATTTT. It specifies CASSDGSGTGIYQPQHF.

This clone was seen only once. The rearrangement links TRBV10-3 to TRBJ2-3, with D hard to call. This CDR3 contains 11 residues. The germline gives CDR1 ENHRY, CDR2 SYGVKD. Trimming shortened V by 9 bases and J by 6 bases, and 10 bases separated the two germline ends. CDR3 in DNA: TGTGCCATACGAGCTGAGGATACGCAGTATTTT. Translating gives CAIRAEDTQYF.

The chain employs TRBV18 and TRBJ2-7, with 9 bases fitting TRBD1. From germline, CDR1 is KGHSH and CDR2 LQKENI. V trimming: 0 bases; J trimming: 2 bases; junction bases outside the gene matches: 8. This CDR3 contains 17 residues. The DNA of the CDR3 is TGTGCCAGCTCACCACCGATCGGGACAGGGATAACCTACGAGCAGTACTTC. Amino acid sequence: CASSPPIGTGITYEQYF.

The chain employs TRBV9 and TRBJ1-1; D might be TRBD1 (6 bases). Germline V gene sequence: CDR1 SGDLS, CDR2 YYNGEE. The V gene lost 4 bases and the J gene lost 0 bases, with 22 bases spanning the gap. CDR3 size: 18 residues. The CDR3 DNA sequence: TGTGCCAGCAGCAACAAGGGGGGGAGGTTAATGATGAACACTGAAGCTTTCTTT. Its protein product is CASSNKGGRLMMNTEAFF.

As regards this clone: The junction shows a germline mismatch at one end, possibly a read error. The chain has TRBV7-9 and TRBJ1-1, with D tentatively TRBD1 (5 bases). Per the germline V gene, CDR1 is SEHNR and CDR2 is FQNEAQ (reference sequence). The CDR3 consists of 11 residues. CDR3 in amino acids: CASSFRAETFF. CDR3 in DNA: TGTGCCAGCAGCTTCAGGGCTGAAACTTTCTTT.

This chain uses TRBV4-1 with TRBJ2-3; 7 bases line up with TRBD2. V dropped 0 bases and J dropped 2; count of bases not matched to a gene: 5. The length of the CDR3 is 16 residues. The V gene's germline CDR1 is MGHRA and CDR2 YSYEKL. CDR3 DNA: TGCGCCAGCAGCCAAGAAGGGCTAGCGGACACAGATACGCAGTATTTT. Its translation: CASSQEGLADTDTQYF.

J is TRBJ2-7 and V is TRBV5-6, with a possible D match to TRBD2 (6 bases). Trimming took 4 bases from V and 5 from J, leaving 13 bases between them. The CDR3 totals 13 residues. Germline V gives CDR1 SGHDT, CDR2 YYEEEE. The CDR3 DNA sequence: TGTGCCAGCAGCCCCCGGGGGATCGACGAGCAGTACTTC. Its protein product is CASSPRGIDEQYF.

This chain links TRBV28 with TRBJ2-1; the match to TRBD2 covers 10 bases. Germline V gene sequence: CDR1 MDHEN, CDR2 SYDVKM. Trimming cost V 8 bases and J 6 bases; bases outside gene matches: 13. The CDR3 totals 16 residues. The CDR3 sequence is CASGSLGLAGVNEQFF. CDR3 bases: TGTGCCAGCGGTTCCCTGGGGCTAGCGGGGGTCAATGAGCAGTTCTTC.

V gene TRBV5-8 combines with J gene TRBJ1-1; TRBD1 might be the D (6 bases). V lost 0 bases and J lost 10, with 16 bases in between. The CDR3 loop spans 14 amino acids. The germline V gene encodes CDR1 SGHTS and CDR2 YDEGEE. The chain's CDR3 is CASSLDGGLTRAFF. Here the CDR3 DNA reads TGTGCCAGCAGCTTGGATGGGGGCCTCACTCGAGCTTTCTTT.

The chain joins TRBV7-3 to TRBJ1-6, with a tentative D call TRBD1 (6 bases). CDR3 length equals 14 residues. Trimming cost V 4 bases and J 7 bases, with 11 bases left between them. From germline, CDR1 is SGHTA and CDR2 FQGTGA. The CDR3: CASSSTGPNSPLHF. In nucleotides, the CDR3 is TGTGCCAGCAGCTCTACAGGGCCCAATTCACCCCTCCACTTT.

V gene TRBV5-1 combines with J gene TRBJ2-2, with 13 bases matching TRBD2. The CDR3 contains 19 residues. CDR1 SGHRS and CDR2 YFSETQ come from the germline V gene. The ends lost 4 bases at V and 6 bases at J; junction bases unmatched: 15. CDR3 DNA: TGCGCCAGCAGCCCTCCAACTGCCACTAGCGGGAGGGCCTCCGGGGAGCTGTTTTTT. Amino acid sequence: CASSPPTATSGRASGELFF.

The V and J genes are TRBV5-1 and TRBJ1-4; D call uncertain. Trimming left V 5 bases short and J 7 bases short, with 21 bases between. Germline V gene sequence: CDR1 SGHRS, CDR2 YFSETQ. This CDR3 spans 16 amino acids. The CDR3 is CASRTGDGGRIEKLFF. DNA for the CDR3: TGCGCCAGCAGGACTGGCGATGGAGGTCGTATTGAAAAACTGTTTTTT.

The rearrangement uses TRBV5-6 and TRBJ2-6; 7 nucleotides line up with TRBD2. V dropped 7 bases and J dropped 0; count of bases not matched to a gene: 4. Germline values: CDR1 SGHDT, CDR2 YYEEEE. The CDR3 extends over 15 amino acids. The CDR3 loop is CASGGVSSGANVLTF. The CDR3 DNA is TGTGCCAGCGGGGGGGTGAGCTCTGGGGCCAACGTCCTGACTTTC.

This rearrangement joins TRBV9 to TRBJ1-4, with no clear D. The CDR3 covers 13 residues. Trimming cost V 5 bases and J 0 bases, with 5 bases left between them. Germline CDR1 and CDR2: SGDLS and YYNGEE. CDR3 coding DNA: TGTGCCAGCAGATCTGCAACTAATGAAAAACTGTTTTTT. It yields the protein CASRSATNEKLFF.

This chain joins TRBV7-2 and TRBJ2-2; possible D gene TRBD2, 5 bases. The CDR3 consists of 15 residues. The V gene's germline CDR1 is SGHTA and CDR2 FQGNSA. The germline V and J ends were trimmed by 5 bases and 5 bases, with 15 bases remaining between them. This CDR3 reads CASSRREGGTGELFF. Here the CDR3 DNA reads TGTGCCAGCAGCCGGCGCGAGGGTGGAACCGGGGAGCTGTTTTTT.